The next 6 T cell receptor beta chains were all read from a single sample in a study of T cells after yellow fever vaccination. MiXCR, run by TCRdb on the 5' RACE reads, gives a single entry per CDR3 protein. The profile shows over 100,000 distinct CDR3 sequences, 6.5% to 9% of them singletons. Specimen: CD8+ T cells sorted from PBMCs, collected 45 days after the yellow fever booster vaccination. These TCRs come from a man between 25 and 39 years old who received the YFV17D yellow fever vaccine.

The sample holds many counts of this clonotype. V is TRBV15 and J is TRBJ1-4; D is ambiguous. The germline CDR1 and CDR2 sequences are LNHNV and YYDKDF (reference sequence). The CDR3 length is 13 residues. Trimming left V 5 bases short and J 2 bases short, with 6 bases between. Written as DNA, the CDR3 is TGTGCCACCAGCGAAGGGACTAATGAAAAACTGTTTTTT. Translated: CATSEGTNEKLFF.

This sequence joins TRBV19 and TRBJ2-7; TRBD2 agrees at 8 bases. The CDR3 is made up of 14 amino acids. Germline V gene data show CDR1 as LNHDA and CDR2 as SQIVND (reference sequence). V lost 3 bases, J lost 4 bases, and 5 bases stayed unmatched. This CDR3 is CASSMMREDYEQYF. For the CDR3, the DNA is TGTGCCAGTAGTATGATGCGGGAGGATTACGAGCAGTACTTC. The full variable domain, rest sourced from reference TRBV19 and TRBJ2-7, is DGGITQSPKYLFRKEGQNVTLSCEQNLNHDAMYWYRQDPGQGLRLIYYSQIVNDFQKGDIAEGYSVSREKKESFPLTVTSAQKNPTAFYLCASSMMREDYEQYFGPGTRLTVT.

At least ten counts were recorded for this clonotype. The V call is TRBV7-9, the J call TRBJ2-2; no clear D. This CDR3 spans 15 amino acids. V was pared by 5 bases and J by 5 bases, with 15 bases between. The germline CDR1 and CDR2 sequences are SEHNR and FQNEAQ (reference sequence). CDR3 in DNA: TGTGCCAGCAGCCCACCAGATGGGGTAACCGGGGAGCTGTTTTTT. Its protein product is CASSPPDGVTGELFF.

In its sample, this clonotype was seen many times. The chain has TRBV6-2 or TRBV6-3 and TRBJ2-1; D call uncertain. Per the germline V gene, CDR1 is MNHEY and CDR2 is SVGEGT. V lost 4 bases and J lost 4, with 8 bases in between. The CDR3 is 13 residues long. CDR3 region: CASSFREYNEQFF. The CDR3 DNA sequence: TGTGCCAGCAGTTTCCGCGAATACAATGAGCAGTTCTTC.

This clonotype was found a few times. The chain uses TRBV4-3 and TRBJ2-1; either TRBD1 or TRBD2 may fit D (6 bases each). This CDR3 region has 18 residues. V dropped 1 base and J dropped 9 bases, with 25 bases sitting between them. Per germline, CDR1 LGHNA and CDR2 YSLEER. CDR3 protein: CASSQVGMGGRGFGEQFF. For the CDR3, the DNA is TGCGCCAGCAGCCAAGTCGGAATGGGGGGAAGGGGGTTCGGTGAGCAGTTCTTC.

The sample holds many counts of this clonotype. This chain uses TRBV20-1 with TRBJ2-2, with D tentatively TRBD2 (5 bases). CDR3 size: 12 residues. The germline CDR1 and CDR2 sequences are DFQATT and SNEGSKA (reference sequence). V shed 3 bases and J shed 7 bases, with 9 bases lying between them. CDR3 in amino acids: CSARGSGGELFF. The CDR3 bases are TGCAGTGCTAGGGGGAGTGGCGGGGAGCTGTTTTTT.